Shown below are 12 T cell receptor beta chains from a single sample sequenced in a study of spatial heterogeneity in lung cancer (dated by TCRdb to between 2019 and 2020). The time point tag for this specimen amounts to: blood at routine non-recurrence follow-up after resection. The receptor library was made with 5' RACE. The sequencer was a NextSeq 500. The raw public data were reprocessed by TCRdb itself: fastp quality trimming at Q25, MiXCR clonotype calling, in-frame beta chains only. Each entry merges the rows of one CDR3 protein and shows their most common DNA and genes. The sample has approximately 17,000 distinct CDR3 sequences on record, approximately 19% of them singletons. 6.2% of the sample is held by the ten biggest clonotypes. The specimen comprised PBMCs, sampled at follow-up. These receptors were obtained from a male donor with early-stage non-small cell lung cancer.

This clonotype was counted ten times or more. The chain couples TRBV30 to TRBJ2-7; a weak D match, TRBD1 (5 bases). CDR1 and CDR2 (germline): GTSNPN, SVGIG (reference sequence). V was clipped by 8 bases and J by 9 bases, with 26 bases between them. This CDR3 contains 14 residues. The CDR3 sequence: CASPVGDAAQGQYF. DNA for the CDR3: TGTGCCAGCCCCGTTGGGGATGCCGCTCAGGGGCAGTACTTC.

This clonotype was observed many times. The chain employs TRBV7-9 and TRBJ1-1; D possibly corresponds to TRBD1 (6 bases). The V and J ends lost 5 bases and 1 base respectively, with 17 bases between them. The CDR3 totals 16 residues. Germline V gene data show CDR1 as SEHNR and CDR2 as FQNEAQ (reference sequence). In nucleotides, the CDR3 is TGTGCCAGCAGCCGGTTAGATCAGGGGAGGAACACTGAAGCTTTCTTT. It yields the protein CASSRLDQGRNTEAFF.

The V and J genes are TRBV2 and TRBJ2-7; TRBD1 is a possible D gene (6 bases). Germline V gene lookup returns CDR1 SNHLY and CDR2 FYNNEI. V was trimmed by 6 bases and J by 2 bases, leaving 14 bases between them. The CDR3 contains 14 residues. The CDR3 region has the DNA TGTGCCAGCAGCCGATCGACAGGAGCCTACGAGCAGTACTTC. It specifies CASSRSTGAYEQYF.

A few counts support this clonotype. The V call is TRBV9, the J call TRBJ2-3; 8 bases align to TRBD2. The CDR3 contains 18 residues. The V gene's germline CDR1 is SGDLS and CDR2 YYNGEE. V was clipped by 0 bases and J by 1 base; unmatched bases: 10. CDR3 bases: TGTGCCAGCAGCGTAGCCCGGGGGCGGGGGGCGCGCACAGATACGCAGTATTTT. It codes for CASSVARGRGARTDTQYF. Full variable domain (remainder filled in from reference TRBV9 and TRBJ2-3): DSGVTQTPKHLITATGQRVTLRCSPRSGDLSVYWYQQSLDQGLQFLIQYYNGEERAKGNILERFSAQQFPDLHSELNLSSLELGDSALYFCASSVARGRGARTDTQYFGPGTRLTVL.

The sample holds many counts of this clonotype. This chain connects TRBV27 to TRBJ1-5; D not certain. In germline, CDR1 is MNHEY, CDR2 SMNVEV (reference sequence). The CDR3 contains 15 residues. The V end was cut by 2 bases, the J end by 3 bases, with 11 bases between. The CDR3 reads CASSLTRGSNQPQHF. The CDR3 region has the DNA TGTGCCAGCAGTTTAACGCGGGGATCCAATCAGCCCCAGCATTTT.

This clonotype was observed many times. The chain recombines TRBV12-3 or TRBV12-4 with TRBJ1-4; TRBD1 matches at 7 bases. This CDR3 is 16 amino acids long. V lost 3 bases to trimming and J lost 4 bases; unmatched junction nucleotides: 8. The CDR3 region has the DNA TGTGCCAGCAGTTTGGCAGGGGGAACCTTTAATGAAAAACTGTTTTTT. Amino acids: CASSLAGGTFNEKLFF.

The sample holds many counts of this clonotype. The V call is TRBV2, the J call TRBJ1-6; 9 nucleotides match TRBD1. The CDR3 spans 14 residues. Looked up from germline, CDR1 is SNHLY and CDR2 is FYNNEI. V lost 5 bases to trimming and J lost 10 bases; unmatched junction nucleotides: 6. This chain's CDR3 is CASSTGGEDSPLHF. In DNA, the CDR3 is TGTGCCAGCAGTACAGGGGGCGAGGACTCACCCCTCCACTTT.

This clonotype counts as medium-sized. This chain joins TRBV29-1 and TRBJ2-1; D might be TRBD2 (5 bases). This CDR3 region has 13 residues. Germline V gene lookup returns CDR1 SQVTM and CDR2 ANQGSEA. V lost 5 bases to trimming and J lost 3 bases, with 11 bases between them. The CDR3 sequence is CSVMPDFYNEQFF. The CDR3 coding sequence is TGCAGCGTTATGCCGGACTTCTACAATGAGCAGTTCTTC.

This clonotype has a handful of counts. CDR3 amino acids: CAWSPQGFEQYF. The CDR3 region has the DNA TGTGCCTGGAGTCCACAGGGGTTTGAGCAGTACTTC. The V and J genes are TRBV30 and TRBJ2-7; 7 bases are shared with TRBD1. With 2 bases clipped from V and 7 bases from J, the junction kept 5 bases outside the gene matches. This CDR3 comprises 12 residues. The germline gives CDR1 GTSNPN, CDR2 SVGIG (reference sequence).

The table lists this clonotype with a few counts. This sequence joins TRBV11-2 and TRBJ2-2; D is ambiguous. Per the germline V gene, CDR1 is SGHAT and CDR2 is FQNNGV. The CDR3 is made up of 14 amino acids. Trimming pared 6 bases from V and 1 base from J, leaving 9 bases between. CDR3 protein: CASRLLVNTGELFF. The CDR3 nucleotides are TGTGCCAGCAGATTGCTAGTGAACACCGGGGAGCTGTTTTTT.

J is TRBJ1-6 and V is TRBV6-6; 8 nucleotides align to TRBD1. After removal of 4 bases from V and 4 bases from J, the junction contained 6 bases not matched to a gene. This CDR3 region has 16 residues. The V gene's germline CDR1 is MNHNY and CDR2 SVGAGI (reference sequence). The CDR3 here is CASSSTGGQYNSPLHF. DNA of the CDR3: TGTGCCAGCAGTTCAACAGGGGGTCAGTATAATTCACCCCTCCACTTT.

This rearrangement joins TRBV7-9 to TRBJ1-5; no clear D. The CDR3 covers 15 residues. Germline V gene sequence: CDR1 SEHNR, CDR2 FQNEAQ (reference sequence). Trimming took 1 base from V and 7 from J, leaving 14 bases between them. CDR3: CASSLGVTALQPQHF. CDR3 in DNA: TGTGCCAGCAGCTTAGGTGTTACCGCCCTCCAGCCCCAGCATTTT.